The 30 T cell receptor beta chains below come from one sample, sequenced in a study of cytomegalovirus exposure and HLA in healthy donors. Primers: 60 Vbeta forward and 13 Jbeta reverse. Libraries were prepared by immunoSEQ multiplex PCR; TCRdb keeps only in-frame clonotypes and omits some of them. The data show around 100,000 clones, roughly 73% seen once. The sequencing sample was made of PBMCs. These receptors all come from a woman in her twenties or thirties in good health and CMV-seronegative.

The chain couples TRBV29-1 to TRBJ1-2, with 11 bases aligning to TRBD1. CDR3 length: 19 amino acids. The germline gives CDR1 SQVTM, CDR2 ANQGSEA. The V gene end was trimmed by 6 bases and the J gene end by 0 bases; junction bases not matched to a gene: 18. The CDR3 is CSVPGTGGLYREANYGYTF. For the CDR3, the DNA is TGCAGCGTACCCGGGACAGGGGGACTATACCGAGAAGCTAACTATGGCTACACCTTC.

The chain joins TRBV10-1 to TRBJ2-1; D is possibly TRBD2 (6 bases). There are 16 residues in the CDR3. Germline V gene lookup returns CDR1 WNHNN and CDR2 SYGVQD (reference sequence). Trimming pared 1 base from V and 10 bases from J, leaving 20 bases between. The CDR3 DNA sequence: TGCGCCAGCAGTGAGTTGGGGGAACGGGGAGGAAACGAGCAGTTCTTC. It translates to CASSELGERGGNEQFF.

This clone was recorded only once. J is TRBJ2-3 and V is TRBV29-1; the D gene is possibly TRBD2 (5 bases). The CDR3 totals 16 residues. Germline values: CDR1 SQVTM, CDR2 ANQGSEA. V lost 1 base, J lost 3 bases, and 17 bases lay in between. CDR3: CSVEVPSRRYTDTQYF. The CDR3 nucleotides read TGCAGCGTTGAAGTTCCTAGCAGGAGATATACAGATACGCAGTATTTT.

The CDR3 protein is CAWSTEGAGEQFF. CDR3 DNA: TGTGCCTGGAGTACCGAGGGGGCGGGCGAGCAGTTCTTC. The chain links TRBV30 to TRBJ2-1, with TRBD1 matching over 7 bases. After removal of 2 bases from V and 10 bases from J, the junction contained 8 bases not matched to a gene. Germline assignment: CDR1 GTSNPN and CDR2 SVGIG (reference sequence). This CDR3 comprises 13 residues.

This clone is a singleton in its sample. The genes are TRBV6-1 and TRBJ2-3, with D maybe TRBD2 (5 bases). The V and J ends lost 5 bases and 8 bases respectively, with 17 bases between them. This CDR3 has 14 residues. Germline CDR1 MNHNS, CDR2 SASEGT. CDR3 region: CASSPLEGSSTQYF. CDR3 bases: TGTGCCAGCAGTCCCCTCGAGGGTTCAAGTACGCAGTATTTT.

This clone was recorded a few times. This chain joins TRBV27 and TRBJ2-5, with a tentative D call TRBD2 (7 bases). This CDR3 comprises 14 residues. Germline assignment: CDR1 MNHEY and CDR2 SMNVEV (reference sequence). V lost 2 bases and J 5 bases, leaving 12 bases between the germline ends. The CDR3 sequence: CASSLRGGGETQYF. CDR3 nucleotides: TGTGCCAGCAGTTTAAGGGGCGGGGGCGAGACCCAGTACTTC.

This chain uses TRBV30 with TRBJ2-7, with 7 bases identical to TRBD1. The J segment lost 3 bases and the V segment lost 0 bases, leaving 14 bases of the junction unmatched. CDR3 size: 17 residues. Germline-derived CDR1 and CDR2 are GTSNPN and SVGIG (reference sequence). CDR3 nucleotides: TGTGCCTGGAGTGTAGCCTCGGCGACAGGGATCCACTACGAGCAGTACTTC. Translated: CAWSVASATGIHYEQYF.

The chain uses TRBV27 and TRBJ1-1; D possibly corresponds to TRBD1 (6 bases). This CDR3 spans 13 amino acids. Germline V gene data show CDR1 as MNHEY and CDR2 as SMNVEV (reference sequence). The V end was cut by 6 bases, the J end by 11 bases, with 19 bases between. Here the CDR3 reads CASSNREAHGAFF. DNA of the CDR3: TGTGCCAGCAGCAACAGGGAAGCCCATGGGGCTTTCTTT.

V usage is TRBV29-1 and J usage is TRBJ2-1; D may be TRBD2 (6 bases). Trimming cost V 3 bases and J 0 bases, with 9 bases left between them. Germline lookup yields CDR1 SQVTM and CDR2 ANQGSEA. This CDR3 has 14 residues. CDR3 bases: TGCAGCGTTGATATCGGGAGCTCCTACAATGAGCAGTTCTTC. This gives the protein CSVDIGSSYNEQFF.

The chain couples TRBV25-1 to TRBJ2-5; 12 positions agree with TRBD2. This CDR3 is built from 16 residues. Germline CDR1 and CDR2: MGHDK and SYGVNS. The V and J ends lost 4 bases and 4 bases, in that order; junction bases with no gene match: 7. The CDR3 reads CASSASGGLAGETQYF. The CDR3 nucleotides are TGTGCCAGCAGTGCCTCAGGGGGACTAGCGGGAGAGACCCAGTACTTC.

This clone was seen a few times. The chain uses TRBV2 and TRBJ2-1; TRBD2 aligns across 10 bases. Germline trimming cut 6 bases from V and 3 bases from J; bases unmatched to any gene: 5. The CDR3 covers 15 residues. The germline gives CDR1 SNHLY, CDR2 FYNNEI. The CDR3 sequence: CASRAAGGNYNEQFF. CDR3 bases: TGTGCCAGCAGGGCAGCGGGGGGGAACTACAATGAGCAGTTCTTC.

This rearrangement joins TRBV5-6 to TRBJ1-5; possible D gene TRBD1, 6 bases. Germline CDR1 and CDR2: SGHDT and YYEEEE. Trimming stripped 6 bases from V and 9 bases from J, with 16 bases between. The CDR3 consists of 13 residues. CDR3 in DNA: TGTGCCAGCACTATCGGGGGGGCGCGGCCCCAGCATTTT. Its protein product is CASTIGGARPQHF.

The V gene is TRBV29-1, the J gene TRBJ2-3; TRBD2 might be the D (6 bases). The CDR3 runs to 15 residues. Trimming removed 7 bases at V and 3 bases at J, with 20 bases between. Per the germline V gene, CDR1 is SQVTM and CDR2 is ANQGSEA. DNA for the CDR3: TGCAGCGGAGGGCAAACTAGCCAAGCTACAGATACGCAGTATTTT. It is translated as CSGGQTSQATDTQYF.

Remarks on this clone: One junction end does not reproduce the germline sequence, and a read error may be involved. In DNA form, the CDR3 reads TGCGCCAGCAGCCCCGGACGGGAAGTTCAATTT. Amino acids: CASSPGREVQF. The chain carries TRBV5-1 and TRBJ1-1; the D is unclear. CDR3 length: 11 residues. The germline V gene has CDR1 SGHRS and CDR2 YFSETQ.

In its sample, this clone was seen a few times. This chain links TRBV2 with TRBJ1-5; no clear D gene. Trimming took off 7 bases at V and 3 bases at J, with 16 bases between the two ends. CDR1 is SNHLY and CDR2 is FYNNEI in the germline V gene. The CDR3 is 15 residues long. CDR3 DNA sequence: TGTGCCAGCACTACAGACCGACCCCCCAATCAGCCCCAGCATTTT. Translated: CASTTDRPPNQPQHF.

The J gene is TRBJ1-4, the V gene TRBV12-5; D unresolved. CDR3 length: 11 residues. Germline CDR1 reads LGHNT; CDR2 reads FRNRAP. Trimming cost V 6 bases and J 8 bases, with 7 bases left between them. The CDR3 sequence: CASGSGEKLFF. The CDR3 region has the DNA TGTGCTAGTGGCTCCGGGGAAAAACTGTTTTTT.

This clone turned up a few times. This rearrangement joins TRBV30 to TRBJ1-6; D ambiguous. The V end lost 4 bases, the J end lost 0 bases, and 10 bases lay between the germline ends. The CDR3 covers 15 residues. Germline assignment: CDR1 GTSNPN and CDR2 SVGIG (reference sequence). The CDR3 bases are TGTGCCTGGAAATCCGCTAGCTCCTATAATTCACCCCTCCACTTT. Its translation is CAWKSASSYNSPLHF.

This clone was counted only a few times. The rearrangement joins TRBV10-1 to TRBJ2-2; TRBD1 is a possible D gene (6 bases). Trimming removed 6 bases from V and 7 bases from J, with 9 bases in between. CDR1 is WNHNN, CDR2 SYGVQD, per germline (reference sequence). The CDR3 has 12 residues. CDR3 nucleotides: TGCGCCAGCAGACAGGGACACGGGGAGCTGTTTTTT. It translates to CASRQGHGELFF.

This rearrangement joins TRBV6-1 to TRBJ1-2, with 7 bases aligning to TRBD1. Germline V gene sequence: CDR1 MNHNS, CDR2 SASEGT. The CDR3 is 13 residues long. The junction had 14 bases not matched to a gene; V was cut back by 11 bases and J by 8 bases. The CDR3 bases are TGTGCCGGATTAAGGGGGCCCGGAGAGGGCTACACCTTC. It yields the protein CAGLRGPGEGYTF.

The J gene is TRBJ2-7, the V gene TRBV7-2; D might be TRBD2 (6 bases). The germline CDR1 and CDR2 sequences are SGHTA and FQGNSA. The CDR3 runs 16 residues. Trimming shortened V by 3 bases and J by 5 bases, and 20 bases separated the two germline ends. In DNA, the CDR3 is TGTGCCAGCAGCTTCGGGGTGGGGACTCCAGGCGACGAGCAGTACTTC. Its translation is CASSFGVGTPGDEQYF.

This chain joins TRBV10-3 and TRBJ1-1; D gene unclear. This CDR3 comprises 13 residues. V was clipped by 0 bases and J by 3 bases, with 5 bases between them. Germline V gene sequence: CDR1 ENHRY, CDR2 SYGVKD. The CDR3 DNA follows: TGTGCCATCAGTGAGTCGGAGGACACTGAAGCTTTCTTT. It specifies CAISESEDTEAFF.

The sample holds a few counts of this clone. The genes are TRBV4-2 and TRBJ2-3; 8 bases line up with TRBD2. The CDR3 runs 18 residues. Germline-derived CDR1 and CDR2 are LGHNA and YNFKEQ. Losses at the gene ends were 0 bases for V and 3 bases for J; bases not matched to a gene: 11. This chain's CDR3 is CASSQESGRGLATDTQYF. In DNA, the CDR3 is TGTGCCAGCAGCCAAGAAAGCGGCCGAGGACTAGCAACAGATACGCAGTATTTT.

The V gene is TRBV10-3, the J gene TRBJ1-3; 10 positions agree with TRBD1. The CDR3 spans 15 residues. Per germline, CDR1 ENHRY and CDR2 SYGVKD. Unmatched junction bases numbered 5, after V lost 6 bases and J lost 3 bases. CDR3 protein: CAIRGDRGVGNTIYF. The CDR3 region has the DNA TGTGCCATCAGGGGGGACAGGGGCGTTGGAAACACCATATATTTT.

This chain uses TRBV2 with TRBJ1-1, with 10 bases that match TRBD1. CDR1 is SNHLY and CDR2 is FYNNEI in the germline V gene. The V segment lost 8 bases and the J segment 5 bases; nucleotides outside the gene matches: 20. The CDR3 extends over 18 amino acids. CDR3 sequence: CASQALGQGIGSVTEAFF. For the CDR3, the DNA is TGTGCCAGCCAGGCCTTGGGACAGGGGATCGGGTCGGTGACTGAAGCTTTCTTT. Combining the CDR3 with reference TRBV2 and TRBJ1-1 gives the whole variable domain EPEVTQTPSHQVTQMGQEVILRCVPISNHLYFYWYRQILGQKVEFLVSFYNNEISEKSEIFDDQFSVERPDGSNFTLKIRSTKLEDSAMYFCASQALGQGIGSVTEAFFGQGTRLTVV.

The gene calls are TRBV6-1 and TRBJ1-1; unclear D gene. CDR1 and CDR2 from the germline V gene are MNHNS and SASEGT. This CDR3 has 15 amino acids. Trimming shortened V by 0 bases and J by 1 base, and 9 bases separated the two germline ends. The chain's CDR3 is CASSEAVRGNTEAFF. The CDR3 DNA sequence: TGTGCCAGCAGTGAAGCGGTACGGGGGAACACTGAAGCTTTCTTT.

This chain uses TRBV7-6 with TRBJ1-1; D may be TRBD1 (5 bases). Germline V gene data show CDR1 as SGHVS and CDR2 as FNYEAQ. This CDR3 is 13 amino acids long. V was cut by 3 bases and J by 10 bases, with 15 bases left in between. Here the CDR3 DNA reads TGTGCCAGCAGCTTTCCGGACACGGGGGGAGCTTTCTTT. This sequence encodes CASSFPDTGGAFF.

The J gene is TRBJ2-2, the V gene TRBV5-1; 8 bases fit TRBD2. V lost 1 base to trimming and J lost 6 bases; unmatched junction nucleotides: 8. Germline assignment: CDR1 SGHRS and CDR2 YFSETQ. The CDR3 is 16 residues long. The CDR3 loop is CASSLMAGGVAGELFF. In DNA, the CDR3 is TGCGCCAGCAGCTTGATGGCGGGAGGAGTTGCCGGGGAGCTGTTTTTT.

The DNA of the CDR3 is TGTGCCTGGCAGGGGAGCTCCTACGAGCAGTACTTC. Its protein is CAWQGSSYEQYF. The chain combines TRBV30 with TRBJ2-5; tentative D call: TRBD1 (6 bases). Judging by the DNA end, TRBJ2-7 fits better; the J call may be wrong. From germline, CDR1 is GTSNPN and CDR2 SVGIG (reference sequence). The CDR3 extends over 12 amino acids.

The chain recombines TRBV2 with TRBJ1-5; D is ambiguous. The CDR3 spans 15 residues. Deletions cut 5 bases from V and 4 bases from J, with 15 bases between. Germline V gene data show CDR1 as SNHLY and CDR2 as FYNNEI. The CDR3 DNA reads TGTGCCAGCAGTTCCGACAATTTAGGTAATCAGCCCCAGCATTTT. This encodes CASSSDNLGNQPQHF. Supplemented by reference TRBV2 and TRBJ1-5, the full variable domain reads EPEVTQTPSHQVTQMGQEVILRCVPISNHLYFYWYRQILGQKVEFLVSFYNNEISEKSEIFDDQFSVERPDGSNFTLKIRSTKLEDSAMYFCASSSDNLGNQPQHFGDGTRLSIL.

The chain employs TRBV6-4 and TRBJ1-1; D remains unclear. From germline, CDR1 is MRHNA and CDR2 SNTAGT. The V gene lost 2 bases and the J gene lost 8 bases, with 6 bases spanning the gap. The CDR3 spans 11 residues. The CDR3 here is CASSDNKEAFF. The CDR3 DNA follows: TGTGCCAGCAGTGACAACAAGGAAGCTTTCTTT.